The T cell receptor beta chain described here comes from a study of T-cell memory formation after mild COVID-19. For the study at large: TCR clusters were mostly donor specific. Study-level results: Cross-reactive memory appears to have joined, as suggested by some responding clones showing up in pre-infection memory.

There are a few counts of this clonotype. Its antigen is undetermined. TCR alpha and TCR beta cDNA libraries carrying sample barcodes and UMIs were produced by 5'RACE using constant-segment primers. Via MiXCR, TCRdb re-called the 5' RACE reads, giving one row per CDR3 protein. The sample includes about 130,000 distinct CDR3 sequences, under 30% of them seen just once. CDR1 is SGHVS, CDR2 FNYEAQ, per germline. The CDR3 runs 12 residues. V dropped 6 bases and J dropped 5 bases, with 8 bases sitting between them. V and J are TRBV7-6 and TRBJ2-1, with D unclear. The TCR sequence derives from an adult woman who had mild COVID-19 (a few samples of this study predate the infection). Cell type and time point are not known. Sequenced material: PBMCs or a T cell subset sorted from them (not recorded which). The CDR3 sequence: CASSPINNEQFF. The CDR3, as DNA: TGTGCCAGCAGTCCCATCAACAATGAGCAGTTCTTC. The full variable domain, completed using reference TRBV7-6 and TRBJ2-1, is GAGVSQSPRYKVTKRGQDVALRCDPISGHVSLYWYRQALGQGPEFLTYFNYEAQQDKSGLPNDRFSAERPEGSISTLTIQRTEQRDSAMYRCASSPINNEQFFGPGTRLTVL.